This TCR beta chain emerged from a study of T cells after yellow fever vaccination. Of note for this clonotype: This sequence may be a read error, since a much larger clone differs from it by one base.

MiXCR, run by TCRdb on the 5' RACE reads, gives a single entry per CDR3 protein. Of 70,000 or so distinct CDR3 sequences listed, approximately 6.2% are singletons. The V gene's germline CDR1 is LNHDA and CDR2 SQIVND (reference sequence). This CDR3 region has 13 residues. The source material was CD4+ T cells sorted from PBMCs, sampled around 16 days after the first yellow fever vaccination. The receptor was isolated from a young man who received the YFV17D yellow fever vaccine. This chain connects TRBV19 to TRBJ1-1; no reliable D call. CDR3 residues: CPSKILARSEAFF. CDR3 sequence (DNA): TGTCCCAGTAAGATACTGGCTAGGTCTGAAGCTTTCTTT.